The 11 T cell receptor beta chains reported below all come from one sample, sequenced in a study of CD8+ T cells in alopecia areata. The treatment here: oral pan-JAK inhibitor, 5-10 mg twice daily. Isolated RNA was reverse transcribed into cDNA used as the sequencing template. Using immunoSEQ multiplex PCR, the repertoire was profiled, and TCRdb retains in-frame clones only, with some absent. The sample includes approximately 210,000 clones, more than 60% of them seen just once. This specimen was CD4+ T cells sorted from blood, taken at approximately week 44, from a patient treated with tofacitinib. The receptor source for this set is a human donor with alopecia areata.

This clone showed up just once. The chain employs TRBV7-9 and TRBJ1-1, with D unclear. The V gene lost 4 bases and the J gene lost 2 bases, with 26 bases spanning the gap. The CDR3 is 19 residues long. Germline values: CDR1 SEHNR, CDR2 FQNEAQ (reference sequence). The CDR3 DNA sequence: TGTGCCAGCAGCTCCCCCTCCCGACCCCGTGATCCCCAAAACACTGAAGCTTTCTTT. It translates to CASSSPSRPRDPQNTEAFF.

This chain connects TRBV29-1 to TRBJ2-3, with unresolved D. Germline values: CDR1 SQVTM, CDR2 ANQGSEA. The V and J ends lost 1 base and 7 bases respectively, with 15 bases between them. This CDR3 has 14 amino acids. This chain's CDR3 is CSVEGTERANTQYF. In nucleotides, the CDR3 is TGCAGCGTTGAAGGTACTGAACGGGCGAATACGCAGTATTTT.

This clone was found a few times. The gene calls are TRBV7-6 and TRBJ2-5, with D possibly being TRBD1 (6 bases). Germline V gene data show CDR1 as SGHVS and CDR2 as FNYEAQ. The CDR3 has 15 amino acids. Trimming cost V 6 bases and J 2 bases, with 16 bases left between them. The CDR3 loop is CASSRLTGSQETQYF. The CDR3 DNA is TGTGCCAGCAGTAGGCTAACAGGGAGTCAAGAGACCCAGTACTTC.

This clone was picked up a small number of times. This chain joins TRBV6-5 and TRBJ2-2; D perhaps matches TRBD1 (5 bases). CDR1 MNHEY and CDR2 SVGAGI come from the germline V gene. There are 13 residues in the CDR3. Trimming took 6 bases from V and 5 from J, leaving 10 bases between them. The CDR3 DNA reads as TGTGCCAGCAGCCCCGACAGAACCGGGGAGCTGTTTTTT. Protein sequence: CASSPDRTGELFF.

This chain connects TRBV7-2 to TRBJ2-1; TRBD2 might be the D (7 bases). Germline V gene lookup returns CDR1 SGHTA and CDR2 FQGNSA. The CDR3 is 15 amino acids. Trimming pared 5 bases from V and 5 bases from J, leaving 16 bases between. The CDR3 DNA is TGTGCCAGCAGCCACAGGGCGGGGGTCAACAATGAGCAGTTCTTC. Its translation is CASSHRAGVNNEQFF.

This clone was recorded a few times. This chain uses TRBV4-3 with TRBJ1-6; D perhaps matches TRBD1 (6 bases). CDR3 size: 14 residues. Trimming took 0 bases from V and 10 from J, leaving 10 bases between them. The germline gives CDR1 LGHNA, CDR2 YSLEER. The CDR3, as DNA: TGCGCCAGCAGCCAAGAAACGGGGGCATCACCCCTCCACTTT. Protein product: CASSQETGASPLHF.

In this sample, this clone turned up once. The chain couples TRBV5-1 to TRBJ2-3; maybe TRBD1 (5 bases). Germline V gives CDR1 SGHRS, CDR2 YFSETQ. V lost 0 bases and J 4 bases, leaving 21 bases between the germline ends. The CDR3 runs 18 residues. The CDR3 region is CASSLVSQGLTLPDTQYF. The CDR3 DNA follows: TGCGCCAGCAGCTTGGTGTCGCAGGGCCTAACCCTTCCAGATACGCAGTATTTT.

This chain connects TRBV5-1 to TRBJ2-5, with D perhaps TRBD1 (6 bases). CDR1 SGHRS and CDR2 YFSETQ come from the germline V gene. Trimming shortened V by 4 bases and J by 5 bases, and 15 bases separated the two germline ends. This CDR3 contains 14 residues. The CDR3 DNA reads TGCGCCAGCAGCCTGGGGGCTGGCCGCGAGACCCAGTACTTC. Residues: CASSLGAGRETQYF.

This clone has just one count. CDR3 DNA: TGTGCCTGGAGCGCCGGTATGGCAAACTATGGCTACACCTTC. This gives the protein CAWSAGMANYGYTF. The chain uses TRBV30 and TRBJ1-2, with D unresolved. Trimming stripped 3 bases from V and 2 bases from J, with 13 bases between. The CDR3 runs 14 residues. Per the germline V gene, CDR1 is GTSNPN and CDR2 is SVGIG (reference sequence).

This clone appeared a few times. V is TRBV11-2 and J is TRBJ2-7, with D possibly matching TRBD2 (6 bases). The CDR3 loop spans 17 amino acids. V was trimmed by 3 bases and J by 7 bases, leaving 25 bases between them. Germline CDR1 reads SGHAT; CDR2 reads FQNNGV. CDR3 protein: CASSFQRPGLLNGEQYF. CDR3 nucleotides: TGTGCCAGCAGCTTCCAACGTCCGGGACTCCTTAATGGTGAGCAGTACTTC.

In this sample, this clone turned up a few times. The rearrangement uses TRBV7-2 and TRBJ2-5, with a weak D call TRBD2 (6 bases). CDR3 length equals 14 residues. Germline V CDR1 and CDR2: SGHTA, FQGNSA. The V and J ends lost 4 bases and 4 bases respectively, with 13 bases between them. For the CDR3, the DNA is TGTGCCAGCAGCTCCAGGTCGGAGGGAGAGACCCAGTACTTC. Its protein is CASSSRSEGETQYF.